This T cell receptor (beta chain) appears in the sequencing data of a study of molecular identifiers for immune sequencing clone quantification. Study-wide results and limits: Highly expanded clone sizes could be underestimated through barcode sharing by identical TCR molecules.

Sorted inputs of roughly 17,000 to 1,100,000 cells, with 10%, 30% or 50% RNA, yielded naive CD8 libraries. Note on this clonotype: Its antigen remains unidentified.

The CDR3 is made up of 15 amino acids. V lost 4 bases, J lost 3 bases, and 4 bases stayed unmatched. TCRdb called the PCR reads again in MiXCR, with one record for every CDR3 protein. The repertoire holds 400,000 to 600,000 distinct CDR3 sequences, with about 22% as singletons. V gene TRBV12-3 or TRBV12-4 combines with J gene TRBJ2-1; TRBD1 matches 9 bases. Sequenced: naive CD8+ T cells from blood, with Jurkat cell RNA spiked in. Described subset: FACS-sorted CD8+CD4-CCR7+CD45RA+ naive T cells. This sequence originates from a human donor in good health. Some libraries in this study had Jurkat cell RNA spiked in. In DNA, the CDR3 is TGTGCCAGCAGTTATGGGACAGGGCACTACAATGAGCAGTTCTTC. It translates to CASSYGTGHYNEQFF.